These 11 T cell receptor beta chains came from one sample sequenced in a study of T cells in women clearing cervical HPV infection. Only in-frame clones appear in the TCRdb table, and some are missing; sequencing was by immunoSEQ multiplex PCR. The listing records around 39,000 clones. Sequencing input: blood buffy coat. The origin of the receptors is a woman between 18 and 70 years old with a cervical HPV16 infection that either progressed to CIN3+ or cleared (not recorded which).

Notes on this clone: From the germline J gene comes the end of the CDR3, since the read stops 3 residues before it. The gene calls are TRBV19 and TRBJ2-7, with 7 bases identical to TRBD1. The germline CDR1 and CDR2 sequences are LNHDA and SQIVND (reference sequence). The CDR3 extends over 13 amino acids. The trim removed 5 bases at V and 5 bases at J, leaving 6 bases unmatched. Partial CDR3 DNA: TGTGCCAGTAGTGACAGGGTCTCAAACGAG. The encoded protein is CASSDRVSNE. The whole CDR3 protein reads CASSDRVSNEQYF.

About this clone: The read stops 3 residues short of the end of the CDR3; the missing end is completed from the germline J gene. The chain carries TRBV2 and TRBJ2-5, with a weak D call TRBD1 (6 bases). Trimming removed 5 bases at V and 5 bases at J, with 15 bases between. CDR1 SNHLY and CDR2 FYNNEI come from the germline V gene. This CDR3 has 14 residues. Here the CDR3 reads CASSRTVSLETQYF. CDR3 bases read: TGTGCCAGCAGTAGGACAGTAAGTCTGGAGACC.

Points on this clone: The DNA ends 3 residues before the CDR3 does, and the rest of the CDR3 is filled in from the germline J gene. This sequence joins TRBV2 and TRBJ1-1; D gene uncertain. The CDR3 length is 13 residues. The V end lost 5 bases, the J end lost 1 base, and 8 bases lay between the germline ends. CDR1 and CDR2 (germline): SNHLY, FYNNEI. Partial CDR3 DNA: TGTGCCAGCAGTACAGAAGAGAACACTGAA. Its translation: CASSTEENTE. From start to end, the CDR3 is CASSTEENTEAFF.

As to this clone: The missing CDR3 end, 3 residues past where the read stops, is filled in from the germline J gene. V is TRBV19 and J is TRBJ2-2; TRBD2 matches 16 bases. Trimming removed 6 bases from V and 5 bases from J; junction bases left unmatched: 6. The CDR3 has 17 residues. Germline lookup yields CDR1 LNHDA and CDR2 SQIVND (reference sequence). The sequenced CDR3 bases are TGTGCCAGTAGGAAGGGACTAGCGGGAGGGCCAACCGGGGAG. Translated: CASRKGLAGGPTGE. In full, the CDR3 reads CASRKGLAGGPTGELFF.

Regarding this clone: The CDR3 extends 3 residues past the end of the read, so its final part is completed from the germline J gene. This chain connects TRBV18 to TRBJ1-5; no firm D call. V gave up 3 bases and J gave up 3 bases, with 15 bases separating them. The CDR3 runs 16 residues. In germline, CDR1 is KGHSH, CDR2 LQKENI. The CDR3 bases that were read are TGTGCCAGCTCACCCTATGGTTCCGATAACAATCAGCCC. Its translation: CASSPYGSDNNQP. The full CDR3 reads CASSPYGSDNNQPQHF.

In regard to this clone: The read gets to within 3 residues of the CDR3 end, and the germline J gene fills in the rest. The J gene is TRBJ1-4, the V gene TRBV2; TRBD1 matches 7 bases. This CDR3 has 16 amino acids. Per the germline V gene, CDR1 is SNHLY and CDR2 is FYNNEI. Here the CDR3 reads CASNPRRTGGASPLFF. The CDR3 DNA, read in part, is TGTGCCAGCAACCCCCGACGGACAGGAGGGGCTTCACCA. Full variable domain (missing parts from reference TRBV2 and TRBJ1-4): EPEVTQTPSHQVTQMGQEVILRCVPISNHLYFYWYRQILGQKVEFLVSFYNNEISEKSEIFDDQFSVERPDGSNFTLKIRSTKLEDSAMYFCASNPRRTGGASPLFFGSGTQLSVL.

Notes on this clone: Read sequence stops 3 residues before the CDR3 end, and the germline J gene provides the missing end. The gene calls are TRBV28 and TRBJ1-1, with TRBD1 as a possible D gene (5 bases). The germline CDR1 and CDR2 sequences are MDHEN and SYDVKM. The CDR3 is 15 residues long. V lost 5 bases to trimming and J lost 2 bases, with 15 bases between them. CDR3 sequence reads: CASSAFWGVNTEAFF. CDR3 DNA, as far as it was read: TGTGCCAGCAGTGCGTTTTGGGGGGTTAACACTGAA.

Turning to this clone: Read data end 3 residues before the CDR3 end; the end is taken from the germline J gene. This rearrangement joins TRBV20-1 to TRBJ2-3, with 7 bases fitting TRBD1. The CDR3 is made up of 16 amino acids. The V and J ends lost 6 bases and 3 bases, in that order; junction bases with no gene match: 15. Germline-derived CDR1 and CDR2 are DFQATT and SNEGSKA (reference sequence). The sequenced part of the CDR3 DNA is TGCAGTGCCTATCAGCCCGGGACAGCTAGGACAGATACG. Translated, it gives CSAYQPGTARTDT. The whole CDR3 reads CSAYQPGTARTDTQYF.

About this clone: The CDR3 is cut off 3 residues early in the read; its end comes from the germline J gene. The chain uses TRBV4-1 and TRBJ2-5, with no clear D. CDR3 size: 16 residues. Germline-derived CDR1 and CDR2 are MGHRA and YSYEKL. V shed 4 bases and J shed 2 bases, with 17 bases lying between them. The CDR3 loop reads CASSRGQSDTQETQYF. CDR3 DNA, as far as it was read: TGCGCCAGCAGCCGCGGTCAGTCGGATACTCAAGAGACC.

Notes on this clone: The observed sequence ends 3 residues before the CDR3 terminus, with the missing tail filled in from the germline J gene. The chain employs TRBV7-2 and TRBJ2-3; D not certain. The germline V gene encodes CDR1 SGHTA and CDR2 FQGNSA. CDR3 length: 14 amino acids. Partial CDR3 DNA: TGTGCCAGCAGCTTCCGAGCCGCGATAGAGACG. Residues: CASSFRAAIET. The whole CDR3 protein is CASSFRAAIETQYF. Based on the CDR3 plus reference TRBV7-2 and TRBJ2-3, the full variable domain is GAGVSQSPSNKVTEKGKDVELRCDPISGHTALYWYRQSLGQGLEFLIYFQGNSAPDKSGLPSDRFSAERTGGSVSTLTIQRTQQEDSAVYLCASSFRAAIETQYFGPGTRLTVL.

To note about this clone: The read stops 3 residues short of the end of the CDR3; the missing end is completed from the germline J gene. The chain has TRBV5-1 and TRBJ2-2; D perhaps matches TRBD1 (6 bases). The CDR3 contains 16 residues. Germline-derived CDR1 and CDR2 are SGHRS and YFSETQ. CDR3 DNA, as far as it was read: TGCGCCAGCAGCTACTCAGGGGCCGCAACTAATGAAAAG. Translated: CASSYSGAATNEK. The entire CDR3 reads CASSYSGAATNEKLFF.